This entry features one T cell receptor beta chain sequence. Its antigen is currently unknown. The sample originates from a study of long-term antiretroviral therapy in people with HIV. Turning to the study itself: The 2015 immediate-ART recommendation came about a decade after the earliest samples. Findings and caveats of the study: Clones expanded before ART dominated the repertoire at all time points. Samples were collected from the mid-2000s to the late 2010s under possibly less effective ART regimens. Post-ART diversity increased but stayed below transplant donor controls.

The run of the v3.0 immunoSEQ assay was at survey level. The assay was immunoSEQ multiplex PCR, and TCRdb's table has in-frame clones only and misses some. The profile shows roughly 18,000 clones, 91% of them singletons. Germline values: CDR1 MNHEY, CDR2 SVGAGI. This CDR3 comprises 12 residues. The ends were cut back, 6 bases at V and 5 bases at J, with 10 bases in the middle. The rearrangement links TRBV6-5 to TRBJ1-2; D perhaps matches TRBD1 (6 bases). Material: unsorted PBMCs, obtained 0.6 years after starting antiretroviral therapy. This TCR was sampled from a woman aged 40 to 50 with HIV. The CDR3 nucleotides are TGTGCCAGCAGCAGGGGCGGGTATGGCTACACCTTC. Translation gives CASSRGGYGYTF.